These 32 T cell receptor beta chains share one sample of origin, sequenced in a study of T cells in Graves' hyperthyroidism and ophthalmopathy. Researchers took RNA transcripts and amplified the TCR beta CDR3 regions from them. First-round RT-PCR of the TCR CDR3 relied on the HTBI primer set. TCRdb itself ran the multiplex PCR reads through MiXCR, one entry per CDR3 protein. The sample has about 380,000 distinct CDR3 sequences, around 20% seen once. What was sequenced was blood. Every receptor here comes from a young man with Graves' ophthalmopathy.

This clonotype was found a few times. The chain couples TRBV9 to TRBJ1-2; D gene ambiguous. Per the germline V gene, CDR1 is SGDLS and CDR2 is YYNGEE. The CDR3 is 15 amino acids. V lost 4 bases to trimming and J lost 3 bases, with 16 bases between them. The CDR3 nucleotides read TGTGCCAGCAGCACAAGTGCGGGGTCGGACTATGGCTACACCTTC. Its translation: CASSTSAGSDYGYTF.

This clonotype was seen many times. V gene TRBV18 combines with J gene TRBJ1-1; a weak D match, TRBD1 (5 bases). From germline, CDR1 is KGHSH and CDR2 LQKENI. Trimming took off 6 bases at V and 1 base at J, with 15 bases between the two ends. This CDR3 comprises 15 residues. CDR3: CASSDQQARNTEAFF. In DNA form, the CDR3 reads TGTGCCAGCTCCGACCAACAGGCCAGGAACACTGAAGCTTTCTTT.

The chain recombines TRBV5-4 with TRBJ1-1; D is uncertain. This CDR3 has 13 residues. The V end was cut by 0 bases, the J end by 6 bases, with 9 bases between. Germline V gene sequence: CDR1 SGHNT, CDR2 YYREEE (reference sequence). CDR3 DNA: TGTGCCAGCAGCTTGGGAGGATACGCTGAAGCTTTCTTT. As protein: CASSLGGYAEAFF.

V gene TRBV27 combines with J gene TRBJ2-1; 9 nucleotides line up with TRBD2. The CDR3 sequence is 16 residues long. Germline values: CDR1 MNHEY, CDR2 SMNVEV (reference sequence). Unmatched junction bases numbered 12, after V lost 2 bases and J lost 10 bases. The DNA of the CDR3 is TGTGCCAGCAGTTTAGGGGGCGGGGGGGCAGGTTGGGAGCAGTTCTTC. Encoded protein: CASSLGGGGAGWEQFF.

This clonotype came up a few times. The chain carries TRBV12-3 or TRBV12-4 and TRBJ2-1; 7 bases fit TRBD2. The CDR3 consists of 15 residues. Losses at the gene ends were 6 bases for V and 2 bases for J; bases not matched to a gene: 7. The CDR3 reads CASRIDGGAYNEQFF. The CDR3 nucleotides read TGTGCCAGCAGGATTGATGGGGGGGCCTACAATGAGCAGTTCTTC.

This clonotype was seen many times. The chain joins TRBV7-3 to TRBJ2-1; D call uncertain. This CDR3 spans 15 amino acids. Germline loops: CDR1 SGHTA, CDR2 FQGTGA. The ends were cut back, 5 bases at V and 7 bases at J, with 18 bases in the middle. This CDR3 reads CASSPGASLGNEQFF. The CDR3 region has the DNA TGTGCCAGCAGCCCCGGAGCATCCCTGGGAAATGAGCAGTTCTTC.

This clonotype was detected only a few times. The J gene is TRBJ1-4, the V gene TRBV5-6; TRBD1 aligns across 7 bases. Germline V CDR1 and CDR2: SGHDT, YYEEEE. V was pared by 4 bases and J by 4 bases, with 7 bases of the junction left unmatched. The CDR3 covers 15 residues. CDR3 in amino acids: CASSLEGTDNEKLFF. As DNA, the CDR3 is TGTGCCAGCAGCCTGGAGGGGACAGATAATGAAAAACTGTTTTTT.

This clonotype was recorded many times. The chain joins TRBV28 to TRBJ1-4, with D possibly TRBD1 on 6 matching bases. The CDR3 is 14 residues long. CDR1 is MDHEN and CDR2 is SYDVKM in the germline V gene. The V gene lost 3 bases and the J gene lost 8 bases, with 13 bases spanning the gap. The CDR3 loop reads CASSFQGTPEKLFF. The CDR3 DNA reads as TGTGCCAGCAGTTTCCAGGGGACACCAGAAAAACTGTTTTTT.

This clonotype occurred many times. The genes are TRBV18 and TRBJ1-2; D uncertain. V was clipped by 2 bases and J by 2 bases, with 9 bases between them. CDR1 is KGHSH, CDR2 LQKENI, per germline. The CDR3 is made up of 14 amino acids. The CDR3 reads CASSPNPGNYGYTF. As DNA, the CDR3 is TGTGCCAGCTCACCAAATCCCGGGAACTATGGCTACACCTTC.

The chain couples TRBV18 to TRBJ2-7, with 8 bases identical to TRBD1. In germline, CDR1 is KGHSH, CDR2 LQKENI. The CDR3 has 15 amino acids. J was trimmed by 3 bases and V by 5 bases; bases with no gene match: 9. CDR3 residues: CASSVRTGKGYEQYF. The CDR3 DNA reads TGTGCCAGCTCAGTTCGGACAGGGAAAGGCTACGAGCAGTACTTC.

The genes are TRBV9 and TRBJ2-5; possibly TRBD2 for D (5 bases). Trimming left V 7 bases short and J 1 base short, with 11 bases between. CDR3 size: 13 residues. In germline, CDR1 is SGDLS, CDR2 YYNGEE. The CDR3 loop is CASSLATQETQYF. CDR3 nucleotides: TGTGCCAGCTCGCTAGCTACCCAAGAGACCCAGTACTTC.

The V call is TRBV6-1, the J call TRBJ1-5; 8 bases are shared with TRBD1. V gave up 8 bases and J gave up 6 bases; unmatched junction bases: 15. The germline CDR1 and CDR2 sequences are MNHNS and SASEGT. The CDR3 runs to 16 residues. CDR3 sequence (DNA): TGTGCCAGCCAGATATCGGACAGGGCCTTTGGTCAGCCCCAGCATTTT. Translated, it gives CASQISDRAFGQPQHF.

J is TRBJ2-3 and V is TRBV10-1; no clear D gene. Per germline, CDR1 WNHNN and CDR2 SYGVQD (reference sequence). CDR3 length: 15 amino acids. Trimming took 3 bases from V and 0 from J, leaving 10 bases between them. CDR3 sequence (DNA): TGCGCCAGCAGTGACCAAGCCCAAAGCACAGATACGCAGTATTTT. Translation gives CASSDQAQSTDTQYF.

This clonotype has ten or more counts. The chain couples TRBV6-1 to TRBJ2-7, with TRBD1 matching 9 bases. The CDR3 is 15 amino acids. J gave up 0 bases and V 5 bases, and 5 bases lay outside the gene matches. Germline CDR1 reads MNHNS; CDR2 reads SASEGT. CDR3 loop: CASSPTGGFSYEQYF. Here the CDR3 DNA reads TGTGCCAGCAGTCCTACAGGGGGCTTCTCCTACGAGCAGTACTTC.

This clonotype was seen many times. The CDR3 bases are TGCAGTGCTTTTAAAAGGGACTATGGCTACACCTTC. Its protein product is CSAFKRDYGYTF. The rearrangement joins TRBV20-1 to TRBJ1-2; D gene uncertain. V was clipped by 5 bases and J by 3 bases, with 10 bases between them. The V gene's germline CDR1 is DFQATT and CDR2 SNEGSKA (reference sequence). The CDR3 loop spans 12 amino acids.

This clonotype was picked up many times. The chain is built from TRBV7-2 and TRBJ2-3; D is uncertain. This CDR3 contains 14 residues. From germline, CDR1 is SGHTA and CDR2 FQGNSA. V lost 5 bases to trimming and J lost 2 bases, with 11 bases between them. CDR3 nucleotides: TGTGCCAGCAGCAGCCAGATTATCACAGATACGCAGTATTTT. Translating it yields CASSSQIITDTQYF.

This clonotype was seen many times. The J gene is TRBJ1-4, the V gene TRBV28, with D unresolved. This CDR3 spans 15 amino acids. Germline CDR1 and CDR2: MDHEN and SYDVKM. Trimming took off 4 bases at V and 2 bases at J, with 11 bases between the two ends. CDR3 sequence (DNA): TGTGCCAGCAGTTCTGGACCGCTCACTAATGAAAAACTGTTTTTT. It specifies CASSSGPLTNEKLFF.

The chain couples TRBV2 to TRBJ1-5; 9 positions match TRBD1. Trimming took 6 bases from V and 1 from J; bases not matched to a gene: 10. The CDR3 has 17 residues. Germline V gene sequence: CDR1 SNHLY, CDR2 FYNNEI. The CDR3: CASSAHRDRVSNQPQHF. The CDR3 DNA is TGTGCCAGCAGCGCCCACCGGGACAGGGTAAGCAATCAGCCCCAGCATTTT. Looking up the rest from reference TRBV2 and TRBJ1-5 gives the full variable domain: EPEVTQTPSHQVTQMGQEVILRCVPISNHLYFYWYRQILGQKVEFLVSFYNNEISEKSEIFDDQFSVERPDGSNFTLKIRSTKLEDSAMYFCASSAHRDRVSNQPQHFGDGTRLSIL.

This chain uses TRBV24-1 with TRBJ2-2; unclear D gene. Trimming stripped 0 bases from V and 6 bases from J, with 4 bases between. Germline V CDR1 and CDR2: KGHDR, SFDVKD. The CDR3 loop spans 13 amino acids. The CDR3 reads CATSDLGSGELFF. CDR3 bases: TGTGCCACCAGTGATTTGGGCTCCGGGGAGCTGTTTTTT.

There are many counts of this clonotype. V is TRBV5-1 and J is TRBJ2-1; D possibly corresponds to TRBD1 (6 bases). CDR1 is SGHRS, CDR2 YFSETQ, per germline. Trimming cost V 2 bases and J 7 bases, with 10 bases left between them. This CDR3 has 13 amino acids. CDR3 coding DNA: TGCGCCAGCAGCTTCAACAGGGCTAATGAGCAGTTCTTC. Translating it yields CASSFNRANEQFF.

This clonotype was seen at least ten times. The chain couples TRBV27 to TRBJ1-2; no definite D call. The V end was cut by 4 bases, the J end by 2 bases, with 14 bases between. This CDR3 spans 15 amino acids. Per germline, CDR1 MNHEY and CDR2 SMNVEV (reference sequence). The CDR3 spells CASSSERRGNYGYTF. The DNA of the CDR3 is TGTGCCAGCAGTTCCGAGCGGCGGGGAAACTATGGCTACACCTTC.

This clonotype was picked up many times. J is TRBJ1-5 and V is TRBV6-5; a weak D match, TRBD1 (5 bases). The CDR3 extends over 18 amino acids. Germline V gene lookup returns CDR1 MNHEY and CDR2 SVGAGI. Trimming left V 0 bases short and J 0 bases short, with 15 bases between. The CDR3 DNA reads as TGTGCCAGCAGTTACTCTCGGAGGACACGGTATAGCAATCAGCCCCAGCATTTT. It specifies CASSYSRRTRYSNQPQHF.

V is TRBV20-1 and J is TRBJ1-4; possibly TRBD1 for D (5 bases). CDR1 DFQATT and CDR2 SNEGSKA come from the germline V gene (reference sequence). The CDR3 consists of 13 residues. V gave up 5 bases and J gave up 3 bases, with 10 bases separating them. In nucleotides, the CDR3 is TGCAGTGCTCCAGGGCAGCCTAATGAAAAACTGTTTTTT. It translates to CSAPGQPNEKLFF.

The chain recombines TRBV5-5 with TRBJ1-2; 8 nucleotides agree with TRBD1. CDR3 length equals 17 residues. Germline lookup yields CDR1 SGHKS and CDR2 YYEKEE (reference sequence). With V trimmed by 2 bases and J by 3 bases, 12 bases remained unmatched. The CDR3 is CASSFLGTGGGYYGYTF. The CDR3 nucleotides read TGTGCCAGCAGCTTCTTAGGCACAGGGGGAGGGTACTATGGCTACACCTTC.

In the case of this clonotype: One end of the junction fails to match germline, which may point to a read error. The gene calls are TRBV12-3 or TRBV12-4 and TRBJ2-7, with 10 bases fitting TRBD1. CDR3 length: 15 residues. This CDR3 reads CASSLGTGGSYEQCF. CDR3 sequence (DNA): TGTGCCAGCAGTTTAGGGACAGGGGGAAGCTACGAGCAGTGCTTC.

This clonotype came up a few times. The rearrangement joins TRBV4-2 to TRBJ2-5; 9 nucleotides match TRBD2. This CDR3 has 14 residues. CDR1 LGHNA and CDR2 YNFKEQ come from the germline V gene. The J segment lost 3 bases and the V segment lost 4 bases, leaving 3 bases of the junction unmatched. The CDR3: CASSLRTSEETQYF. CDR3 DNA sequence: TGTGCCAGCAGCCTCCGGACTAGCGAAGAGACCCAGTACTTC.

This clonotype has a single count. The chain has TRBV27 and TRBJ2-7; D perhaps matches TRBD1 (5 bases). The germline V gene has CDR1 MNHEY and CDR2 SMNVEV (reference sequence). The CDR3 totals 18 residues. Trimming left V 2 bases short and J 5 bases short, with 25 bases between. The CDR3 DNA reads TGTGCCAGCAGTTTAGTCCCGCCAGGGTCAAGGTCTTCCCACGAGCAGTACTTC. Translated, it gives CASSLVPPGSRSSHEQYF.

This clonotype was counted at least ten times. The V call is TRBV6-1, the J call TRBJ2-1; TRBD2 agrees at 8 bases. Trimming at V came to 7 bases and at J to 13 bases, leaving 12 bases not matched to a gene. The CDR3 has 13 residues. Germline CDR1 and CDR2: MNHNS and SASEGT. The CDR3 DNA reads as TGTGCCAGCATGTCAGCGGGGGAACGGGCACAGTTCTTC. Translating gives CASMSAGERAQFF.

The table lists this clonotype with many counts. The CDR3 nucleotides read TGTGCCAGCAGTGGGGTCCCGGATAATGAAAAACTGTTTTTT. This translates into CASSGVPDNEKLFF. The chain couples TRBV9 to TRBJ1-4; no clear D gene. The germline gives CDR1 SGDLS, CDR2 YYNGEE. The CDR3 spans 14 residues. Trimming took 5 bases from V and 4 from J, leaving 12 bases between them.

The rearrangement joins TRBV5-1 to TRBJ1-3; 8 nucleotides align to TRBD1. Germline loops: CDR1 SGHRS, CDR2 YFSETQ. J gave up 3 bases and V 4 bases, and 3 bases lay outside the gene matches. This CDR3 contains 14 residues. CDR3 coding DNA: TGCGCCAGCAGCACCGACAGGGGTGGAAACACCATATATTTT. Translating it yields CASSTDRGGNTIYF.

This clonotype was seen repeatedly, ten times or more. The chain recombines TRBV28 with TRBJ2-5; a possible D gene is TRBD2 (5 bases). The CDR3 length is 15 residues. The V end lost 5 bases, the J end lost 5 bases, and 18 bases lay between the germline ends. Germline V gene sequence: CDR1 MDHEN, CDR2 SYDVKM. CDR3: CASSPPTTRSETQYF. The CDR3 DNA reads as TGTGCCAGCAGTCCCCCGACTACGCGGTCGGAGACCCAGTACTTC.

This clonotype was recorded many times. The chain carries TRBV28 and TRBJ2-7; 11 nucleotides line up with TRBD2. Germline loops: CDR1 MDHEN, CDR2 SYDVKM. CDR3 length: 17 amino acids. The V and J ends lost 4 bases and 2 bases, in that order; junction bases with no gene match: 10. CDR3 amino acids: CASSSLGVSGGAYEQYF. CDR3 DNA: TGTGCCAGCAGTTCCCTCGGAGTTAGCGGGGGGGCCTACGAGCAGTACTTC. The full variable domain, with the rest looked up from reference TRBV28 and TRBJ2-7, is DVKVTQSSRYLVKRTGEKVFLECVQDMDHENMFWYRQDPGLGLRLIYFSYDVKMKEKGDIPEGYSVSREKKERFSLILESASTNQTSMYLCASSSLGVSGGAYEQYFGPGTRLTVT.